This TCR beta chain came from a study of blood T cell repertoires in COVID-19. Clones were sequenced by immunoSEQ multiplex PCR, and TCRdb holds only the in-frame ones, with some missing. The sample has 300,000 to 350,000 clones, 80% to 90% seen once; the top ten hold 2.2%. This clone has a single count. Recovered status in Cohort 3 required two negative PCRs, clearance, or symptom resolution. Germline CDR1 reads GTSNPN; CDR2 reads SVGIG (reference sequence). V lost 6 bases to trimming and J lost 2 bases, with 13 bases between them. CDR3 size: 13 residues. The TCR was taken from a man younger than 45 who had recovered from COVID-19. The material sequenced was PBMCs or T cells enriched from blood (not recorded which). The V call is TRBV30, the J call TRBJ1-2; no firm D call. For the CDR3, the DNA is TGTGCCTGCCCGCCGACTGAGAACTATGGCTACACCTTC. It yields the protein CACPPTENYGYTF. Looking up the rest from reference TRBV30 and TRBJ1-2 gives the full variable domain: SQTIHQWPATLVQPVGSPLSLECTVEGTSNPNLYWYRQAAGRGLQLLFYSVGIGQISSEVPQNLSASRPQDRQFILSSKKLLLSDSGFYLCACPPTENYGYTFGSGTRLTVV.